A single sample is the source of the 21 T cell receptor beta chains below, sequenced in a study of radiotherapy plus CTLA-4 blockade in lung cancer. Profiled with immunoSEQ multiplex PCR; TCRdb holds only in-frame clones, not every one. The table has around 45,000 clones, less than 75% seen once. Sample: peripheral blood, taken from a patient treated with radiotherapy plus ipilimumab. The receptor set was obtained from a human donor with non-small cell lung cancer who had a partial response to radiotherapy plus ipilimumab.

Many counts were recorded for this clone. The V call is TRBV7-9, the J call TRBJ2-1; 11 bases are shared with TRBD2. Trimming cost V 5 bases and J 3 bases; bases outside gene matches: 6. Germline V gene data show CDR1 as SEHNR and CDR2 as FQNEAQ (reference sequence). The CDR3 has 16 residues. In DNA form, the CDR3 reads TGTGCCAGCAGCCCTCGACTAGCGGGGATCTACAATGAGCAGTTCTTC. Translation: CASSPRLAGIYNEQFF.

This clone has a handful of counts. The chain is built from TRBV21-1 and TRBJ1-2; the tabulated D call, TRBD1, remains unverified against the DNA. TRBV21-1 is a pseudogene locus. This CDR3 spans 12 amino acids. CDR3 protein: CASRRGMHGYTF. In DNA, the CDR3 is TGTGCCAGCAGGAGGGGGATGCATGGCTACACCTTC.

V usage is TRBV5-5 and J usage is TRBJ1-2; TRBD1 matches 7 bases. V gave up 2 bases and J gave up 6 bases; unmatched junction bases: 7. This CDR3 comprises 14 residues. Germline V gene lookup returns CDR1 SGHKS and CDR2 YYEKEE (reference sequence). The CDR3 reads CASSFPTGTDGYTF. The CDR3 DNA is TGTGCCAGCAGCTTCCCGACAGGGACGGATGGCTACACCTTC.

In its sample, this clone was seen once. As DNA, the CDR3 is TGCGCCAGCAGTGATCCCGGACTAGCGTCACCTTTCTTC. Translation: CASSDPGLASPFF. V usage is TRBV10-2 and J usage is TRBJ2-1, with 9 bases that match TRBD2. V trimming: 3 bases; J trimming: 16 bases; junction bases outside the gene matches: 10. Germline CDR1 reads WSHSY; CDR2 reads SAAADI. The CDR3 loop spans 13 amino acids.

This sequence joins TRBV18 and TRBJ2-1, with D possibly matching TRBD1 (5 bases). The V and J ends lost 3 bases and 9 bases respectively, with 15 bases between them. The CDR3 runs to 14 residues. CDR1 is KGHSH and CDR2 is LQKENI in the germline V gene. CDR3 bases: TGTGCCAGCTCACCGGCGACAGCTTGGGTTGAGCAGTTCTTC. This sequence encodes CASSPATAWVEQFF.

V and J are TRBV28 and TRBJ2-3, with D tentatively TRBD2 (5 bases). The CDR3 contains 16 residues. Trimming stripped 2 bases from V and 0 bases from J, with 12 bases between. Germline lookup yields CDR1 MDHEN and CDR2 SYDVKM. This CDR3 is CASSLAGTGSTDTQYF. The DNA for the CDR3 is TGTGCCAGCAGTTTAGCGGGCACGGGGAGCACAGATACGCAGTATTTT. Variable domain in full (rest from reference TRBV28 and TRBJ2-3): DVKVTQSSRYLVKRTGEKVFLECVQDMDHENMFWYRQDPGLGLRLIYFSYDVKMKEKGDIPEGYSVSREKKERFSLILESASTNQTSMYLCASSLAGTGSTDTQYFGPGTRLTVL.

This clone has only one observation. V and J are TRBV7-3 and TRBJ2-5; D is unclear. The assigned J gene may be wrong: the sequence end matches TRBJ2-7 better. CDR1 and CDR2 from the germline V gene are SGHTA and FQGTGA. CDR3 length equals 14 residues. Here the CDR3 reads CASSLDGGSREQYF. The CDR3, as DNA: TGTGCCAGCAGCTTAGACGGCGGTTCGCGCGAGCAGTACTTC.

V is TRBV5-1 and J is TRBJ2-7; 7 bases match TRBD1. The J segment lost 2 bases and the V segment lost 4 bases, leaving 9 bases of the junction unmatched. Germline V CDR1 and CDR2: SGHRS, YFSETQ. This CDR3 has 15 residues. DNA for the CDR3: TGCGCCAGCAGCCTAGATACAGGGGCGGCCTACGAGCAGTACTTC. It translates to CASSLDTGAAYEQYF.

The chain has TRBV6-1 and TRBJ1-5; D unresolved. The V and J ends lost 6 bases and 0 bases respectively, with 12 bases between them. Germline CDR1 reads MNHNS; CDR2 reads SASEGT. CDR3 length equals 15 residues. CDR3 loop: CASRNSFYSNQPQHF. CDR3 DNA sequence: TGTGCCAGCAGGAACAGCTTTTATAGCAATCAGCCCCAGCATTTT.

This chain uses TRBV5-4 with TRBJ2-3; 14 bases agree with TRBD2. Germline trimming cut 2 bases from V and 4 bases from J; bases unmatched to any gene: 6. The V gene's germline CDR1 is SGHNT and CDR2 YYREEE (reference sequence). CDR3 length: 17 amino acids. CDR3 protein: CASSFPTSGRAPDTQYF. DNA of the CDR3: TGTGCCAGCAGCTTCCCGACTAGCGGGAGGGCCCCAGATACGCAGTATTTT. The variable domain in full, completed from reference TRBV5-4 and TRBJ2-3, reads ETGVTQSPTHLIKTRGQQVTLRCSSQSGHNTVSWYQQALGQGPQFIFQYYREEENGRGNFPPRFSGLQFPNYSSELNVNALELDDSALYLCASSFPTSGRAPDTQYFGPGTRLTVL.

The CDR3 region has the DNA TGTGCCAGCAGCGAAGAGAGGTCTGGAAACACCATATATTTT. It specifies CASSEERSGNTIYF. This rearrangement joins TRBV25-1 to TRBJ1-3; D not resolved. V dropped 6 bases and J dropped 1 base, with 10 bases sitting between them. Per germline, CDR1 MGHDK and CDR2 SYGVNS. The CDR3 has 14 residues.

This clone has only one observation. The chain employs TRBV9 and TRBJ1-1; D is unclear. Deletions cut 0 bases from V and 4 bases from J, with 13 bases between. Germline-derived CDR1 and CDR2 are SGDLS and YYNGEE. The CDR3 contains 15 residues. As DNA, the CDR3 is TGTGCCAGCAGCGTAGCGTCCGGGGAGGCCACTGAAGCTTTCTTT. Encoded protein: CASSVASGEATEAFF.

This CDR3 reads CASSRGQGWEKLFF. The CDR3 region has the DNA TGTGCCAGCAGTCGGGGACAGGGCTGGGAAAAACTGTTTTTT. The chain is built from TRBV25-1 and TRBJ1-4; 9 bases fit TRBD1. CDR1 is MGHDK and CDR2 is SYGVNS in the germline V gene. This CDR3 has 14 residues. Trimming removed 5 bases from V and 8 bases from J; junction bases left unmatched: 6.

The chain joins TRBV11-1 to TRBJ1-3; D remains unclear. The CDR3 runs 14 residues. CDR1 is SGHAT, CDR2 FQDESV, per germline (reference sequence). Trimming pared 5 bases from V and 0 bases from J, leaving 8 bases between. The CDR3 spells CASSLFYSGNTIYF. In DNA form, the CDR3 reads TGTGCCAGCAGCCTCTTCTACTCTGGAAACACCATATATTTT.

There are many counts of this clone. The gene calls are TRBV2 and TRBJ1-2; the D gene is possibly TRBD1 (5 bases). V dropped 8 bases and J dropped 4 bases, with 11 bases sitting between them. Per germline, CDR1 SNHLY and CDR2 FYNNEI. The CDR3 runs 12 residues. CDR3 sequence (DNA): TGTGCCAGCGAGGGAGGGACCTATGGCTACACCTTC. It codes for CASEGGTYGYTF. The whole variable domain, filled in from reference TRBV2 and TRBJ1-2, reads EPEVTQTPSHQVTQMGQEVILRCVPISNHLYFYWYRQILGQKVEFLVSFYNNEISEKSEIFDDQFSVERPDGSNFTLKIRSTKLEDSAMYFCASEGGTYGYTFGSGTRLTVV.

This clone appeared a few times. One end of the junction is discordant with germline, which a read error may explain. This chain joins TRBV30 and TRBJ1-2; 7 bases agree with TRBD1. The CDR3 contains 12 residues. CDR1 and CDR2 (germline): GTSNPN, SVGIG (reference sequence). CDR3 DNA sequence: TGTGCCTGGAGTGTACCGCCGAGGGGGCGCCTCTTC. The encoded protein is CAWSVPPRGRLF. The full variable domain, rest sourced from reference TRBV30 and TRBJ1-2, is SQTIHQWPATLVQPVGSPLSLECTVEGTSNPNLYWYRQAAGRGLQLLFYSVGIGQISSEVPQNLSASRPQDRQFILSSKKLLLSDSGFYLCAWSVPPRGRLFGSGTRLTVV.

This clone was recorded a few times. The genes are TRBV11-2 and TRBJ1-2; TRBD1 is a possible D gene (5 bases). CDR1 is SGHAT, CDR2 FQNNGV, per germline. The CDR3 spans 16 residues. The V end lost 1 base, the J end lost 5 bases, and 17 bases lay between the germline ends. CDR3 in amino acids: CASSLGPAQGKYGYTF. Written as DNA, the CDR3 is TGTGCCAGCAGCTTAGGACCGGCCCAGGGAAAATATGGCTACACCTTC.

This clone showed up just a few times. This chain links TRBV2 with TRBJ2-7; D may be TRBD2 (7 bases). The germline gives CDR1 SNHLY, CDR2 FYNNEI. V was clipped by 10 bases and J by 4 bases, with 20 bases between them. The CDR3 has 14 residues. The CDR3 loop is CATGEGGAGYEQYF. DNA for the CDR3: TGTGCCACCGGGGAGGGGGGGGCGGGTTACGAGCAGTACTTC. Combining the CDR3 with reference TRBV2 and TRBJ2-7 gives the whole variable domain EPEVTQTPSHQVTQMGQEVILRCVPISNHLYFYWYRQILGQKVEFLVSFYNNEISEKSEIFDDQFSVERPDGSNFTLKIRSTKLEDSAMYFCATGEGGAGYEQYFGPGTRLTVT.

The rearrangement joins TRBV5-1 to TRBJ1-2; 10 bases match TRBD1. Germline CDR1 and CDR2: SGHRS and YFSETQ. The CDR3 covers 16 residues. The J segment lost 0 bases and the V segment lost 0 bases, leaving 2 bases of the junction unmatched. The CDR3 DNA reads TGCGCCAGCAGCTTGGGAGGACAGGGGGCTAACTATGGCTACACCTTC. Protein: CASSLGGQGANYGYTF.

This clone was seen a few times. The rearrangement links TRBV2 to TRBJ1-4, with D perhaps TRBD1 (5 bases). This CDR3 is built from 15 residues. Trimming pared 2 bases from V and 11 bases from J, leaving 18 bases between. Germline CDR1 is SNHLY and CDR2 is FYNNEI. CDR3 in amino acids: CASSELGLQEGKLFF. Here the CDR3 DNA reads TGTGCCAGCAGTGAATTAGGGCTACAGGAAGGGAAACTGTTTTTT.

The chain employs TRBV20-1 and TRBJ2-7; no reliable D call. This CDR3 has 11 amino acids. Germline V gives CDR1 DFQATT, CDR2 SNEGSKA (reference sequence). V shed 6 bases and J shed 6 bases, with 12 bases lying between them. The CDR3 loop reads CSATINAEQYF. The CDR3 DNA is TGCAGTGCCACAATTAACGCCGAGCAGTACTTC.